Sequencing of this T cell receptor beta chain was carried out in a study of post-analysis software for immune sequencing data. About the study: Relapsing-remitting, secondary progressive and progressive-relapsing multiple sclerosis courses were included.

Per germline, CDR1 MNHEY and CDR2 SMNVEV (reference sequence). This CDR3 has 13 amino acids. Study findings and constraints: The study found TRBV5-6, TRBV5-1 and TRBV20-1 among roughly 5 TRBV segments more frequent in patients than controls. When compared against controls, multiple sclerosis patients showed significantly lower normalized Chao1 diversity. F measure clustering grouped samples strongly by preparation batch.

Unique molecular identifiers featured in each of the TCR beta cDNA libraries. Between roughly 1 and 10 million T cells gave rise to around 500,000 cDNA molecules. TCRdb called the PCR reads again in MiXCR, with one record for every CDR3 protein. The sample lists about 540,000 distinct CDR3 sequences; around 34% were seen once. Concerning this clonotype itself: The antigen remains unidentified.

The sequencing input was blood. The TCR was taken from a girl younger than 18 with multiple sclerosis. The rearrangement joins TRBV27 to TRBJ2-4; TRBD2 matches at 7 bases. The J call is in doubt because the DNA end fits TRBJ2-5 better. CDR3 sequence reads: CASSFETGGTQYF. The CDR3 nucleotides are TGTGCCAGCAGTTTCGAGACGGGGGGGACCCAGTACTTC.